The sequence of this TCR beta chain was determined in a study of blood T cell repertoires in COVID-19. Whole-study context: COVID-19 samples from acute and convalescent phases originated in the United States, Italy and Spain.

Per germline, CDR1 LNHDA and CDR2 SQIVND (reference sequence). This CDR3 contains 13 residues. V was pared by 3 bases and J by 4 bases, with 9 bases between. Original data processing: How many nucleated cells were present was estimated from reference gene primer amplification. Method: immunoSEQ multiplex PCR; TCRdb's copy keeps in-frame clones and lacks some. V and J calls and clone size are as listed in that table; D and trimming were resolved from the DNA. This sample yields more than 100,000 clones, of which around 86% are seen a single time; approximately 10% belongs to the top ten. Only a few counts were recorded for this clone.

The receptor comes from a man older than 75 with acute or convalescent COVID-19. V gene TRBV19 combines with J gene TRBJ1-2; weak D call: TRBD1 (5 bases). The sequenced material came from peripheral blood. CDR3 nucleotides: TGTGCCAGTAGTATCGACAGAATCTATGGCTACACCTTC. Encoded protein: CASSIDRIYGYTF. Full variable domain (remainder filled in from reference TRBV19 and TRBJ1-2): DGGITQSPKYLFRKEGQNVTLSCEQNLNHDAMYWYRQDPGQGLRLIYYSQIVNDFQKGDIAEGYSVSREKKESFPLTVTSAQKNPTAFYLCASSIDRIYGYTFGSGTRLTVV.